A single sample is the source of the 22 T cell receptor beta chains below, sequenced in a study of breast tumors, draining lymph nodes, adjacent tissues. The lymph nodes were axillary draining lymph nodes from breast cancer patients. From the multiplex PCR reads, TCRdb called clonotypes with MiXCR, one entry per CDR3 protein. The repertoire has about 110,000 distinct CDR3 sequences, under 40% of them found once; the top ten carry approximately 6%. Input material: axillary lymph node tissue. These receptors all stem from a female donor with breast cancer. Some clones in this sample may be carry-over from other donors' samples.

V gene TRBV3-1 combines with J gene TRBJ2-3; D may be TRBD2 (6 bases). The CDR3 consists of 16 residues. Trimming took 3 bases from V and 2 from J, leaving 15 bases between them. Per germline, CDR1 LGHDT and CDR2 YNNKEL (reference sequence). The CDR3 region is CASSQRYAGNTDTQYF. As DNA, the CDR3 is TGTGCCAGCAGCCAGCGGTACGCGGGGAACACAGATACGCAGTATTTT.

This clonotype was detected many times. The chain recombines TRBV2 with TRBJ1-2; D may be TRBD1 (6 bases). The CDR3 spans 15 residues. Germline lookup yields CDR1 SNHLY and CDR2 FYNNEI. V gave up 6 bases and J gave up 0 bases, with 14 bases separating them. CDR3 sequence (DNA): TGTGCCAGCAGGCCCCAGGGGATCTCTAACTATGGCTACACCTTC. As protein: CASRPQGISNYGYTF.

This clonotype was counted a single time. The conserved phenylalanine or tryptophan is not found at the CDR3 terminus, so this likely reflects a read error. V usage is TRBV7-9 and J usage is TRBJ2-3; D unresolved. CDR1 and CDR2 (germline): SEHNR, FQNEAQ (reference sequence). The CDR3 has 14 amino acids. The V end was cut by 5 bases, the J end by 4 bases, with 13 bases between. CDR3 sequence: CASSPGVRPDTQYL. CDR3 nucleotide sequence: TGTGCCAGCAGCCCCGGAGTGAGGCCAGATACGCAGTATCTT.

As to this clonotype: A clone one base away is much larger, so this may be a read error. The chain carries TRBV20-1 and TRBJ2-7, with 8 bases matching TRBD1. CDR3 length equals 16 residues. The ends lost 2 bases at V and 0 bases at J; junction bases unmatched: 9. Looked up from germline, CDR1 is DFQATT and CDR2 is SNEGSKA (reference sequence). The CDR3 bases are TGCAGTGCTAGAATCCTTACAGGGGGAACCTCCTACGAGCAGTACTTC. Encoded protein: CSARILTGGTSYEQYF.

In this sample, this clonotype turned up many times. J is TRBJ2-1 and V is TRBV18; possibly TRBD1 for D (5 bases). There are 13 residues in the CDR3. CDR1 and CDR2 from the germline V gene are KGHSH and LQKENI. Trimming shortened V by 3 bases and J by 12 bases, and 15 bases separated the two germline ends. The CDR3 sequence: CASSPDTGVVQFF. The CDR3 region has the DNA TGTGCCAGCTCACCGGACACCGGTGTTGTGCAGTTCTTC.

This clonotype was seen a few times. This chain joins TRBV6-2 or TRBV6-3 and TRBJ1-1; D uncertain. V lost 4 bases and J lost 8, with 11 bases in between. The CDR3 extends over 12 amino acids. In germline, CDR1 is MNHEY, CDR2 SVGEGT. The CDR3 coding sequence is TGTGCCAGCAGTTCCGGAGGGCTGGAAGCTTTCTTT. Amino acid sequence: CASSSGGLEAFF.

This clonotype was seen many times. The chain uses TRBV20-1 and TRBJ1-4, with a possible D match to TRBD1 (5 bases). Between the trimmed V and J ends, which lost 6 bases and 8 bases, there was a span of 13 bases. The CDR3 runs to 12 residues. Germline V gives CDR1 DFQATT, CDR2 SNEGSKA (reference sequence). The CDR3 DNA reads TGCAGTGCACGGGACTATGGGGAAAAACTGTTTTTT. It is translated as CSARDYGEKLFF.

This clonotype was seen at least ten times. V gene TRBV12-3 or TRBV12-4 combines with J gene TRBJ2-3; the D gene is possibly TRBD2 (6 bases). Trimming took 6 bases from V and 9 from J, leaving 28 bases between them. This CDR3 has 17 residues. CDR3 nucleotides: TGTGCCAGCAGCCGCCGGGGGAGGAGGACTCAAAGGGCCACGCAGTATTTT. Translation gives CASSRRGRRTQRATQYF.

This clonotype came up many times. DNA for the CDR3: TGTGCCAGCAGTTTTTCCGGAACTGGAAACACCATATATTTT. It specifies CASSFSGTGNTIYF. The V and J genes are TRBV12-3 or TRBV12-4 and TRBJ1-3, with D uncertain. The length of the CDR3 is 14 residues. V was clipped by 3 bases and J by 2 bases, with 8 bases between them.

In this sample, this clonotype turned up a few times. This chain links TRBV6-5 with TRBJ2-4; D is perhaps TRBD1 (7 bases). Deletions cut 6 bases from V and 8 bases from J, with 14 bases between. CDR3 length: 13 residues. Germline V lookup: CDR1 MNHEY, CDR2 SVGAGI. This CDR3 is CASSPRRGDIQYF. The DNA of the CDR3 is TGTGCCAGCAGCCCTCGCAGGGGGGACATTCAGTACTTC.

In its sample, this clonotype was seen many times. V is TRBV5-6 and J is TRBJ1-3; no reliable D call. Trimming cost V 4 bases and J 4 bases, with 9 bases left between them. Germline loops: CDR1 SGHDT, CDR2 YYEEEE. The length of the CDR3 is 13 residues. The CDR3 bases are TGTGCCAGCAGCCACGTCTCCGGAAACACCATATATTTT. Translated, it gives CASSHVSGNTIYF.

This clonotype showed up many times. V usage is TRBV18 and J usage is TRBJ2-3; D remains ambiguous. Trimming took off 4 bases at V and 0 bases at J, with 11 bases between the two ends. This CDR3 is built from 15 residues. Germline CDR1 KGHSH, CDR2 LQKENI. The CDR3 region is CASSRFFLSTDTQYF. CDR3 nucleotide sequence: TGTGCCAGCTCACGGTTCTTTCTTAGCACAGATACGCAGTATTTT.

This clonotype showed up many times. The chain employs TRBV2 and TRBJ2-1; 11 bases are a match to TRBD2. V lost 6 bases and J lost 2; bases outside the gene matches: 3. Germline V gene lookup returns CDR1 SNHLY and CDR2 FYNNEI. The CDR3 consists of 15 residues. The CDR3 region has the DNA TGTGCCAGCAGCCCGGGACTAGCGGCCTACAATGAGCAGTTCTTC. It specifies CASSPGLAAYNEQFF.

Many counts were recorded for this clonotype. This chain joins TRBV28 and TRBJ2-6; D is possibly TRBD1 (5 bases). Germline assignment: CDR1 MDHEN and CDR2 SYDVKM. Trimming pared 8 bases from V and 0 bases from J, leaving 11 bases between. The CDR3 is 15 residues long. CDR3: CASGRQRSGANVLTF. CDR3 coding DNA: TGTGCCAGCGGAAGACAGCGCTCTGGGGCCAACGTCCTGACTTTC.

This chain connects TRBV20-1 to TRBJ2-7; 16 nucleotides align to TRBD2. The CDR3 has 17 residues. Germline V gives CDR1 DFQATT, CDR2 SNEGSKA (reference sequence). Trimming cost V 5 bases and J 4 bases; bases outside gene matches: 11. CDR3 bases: TGCAGTGCTGAGACTCCGGGACTAGCGGGAGGGCTGTACGAGCAGTACTTC. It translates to CSAETPGLAGGLYEQYF.

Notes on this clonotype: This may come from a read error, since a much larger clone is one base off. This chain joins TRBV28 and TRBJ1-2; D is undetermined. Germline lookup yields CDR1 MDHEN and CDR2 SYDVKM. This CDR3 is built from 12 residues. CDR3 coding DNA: TGTGTCAGCAGTTTGATCCAGGATGGCTACACCTTC. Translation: CVSSLIQDGYTF.

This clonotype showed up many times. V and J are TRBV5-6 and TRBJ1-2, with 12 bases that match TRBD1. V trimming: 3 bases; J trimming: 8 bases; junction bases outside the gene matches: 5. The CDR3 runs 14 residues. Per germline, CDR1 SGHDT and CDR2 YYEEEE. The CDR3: CASSWPGTGGGYTF. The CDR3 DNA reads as TGTGCCAGCAGCTGGCCGGGGACAGGGGGCGGCTACACCTTC.

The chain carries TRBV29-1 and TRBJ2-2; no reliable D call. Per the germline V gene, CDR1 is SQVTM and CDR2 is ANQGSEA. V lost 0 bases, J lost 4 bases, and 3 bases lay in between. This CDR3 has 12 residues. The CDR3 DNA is TGCAGCGTTGAAGAGCCCACCGGGGAGCTGTTTTTT. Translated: CSVEEPTGELFF.

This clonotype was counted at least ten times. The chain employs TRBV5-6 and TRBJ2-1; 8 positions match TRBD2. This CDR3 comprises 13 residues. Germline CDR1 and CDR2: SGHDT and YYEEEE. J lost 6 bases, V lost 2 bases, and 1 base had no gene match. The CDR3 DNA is TGTGCCAGCAGCTTTGGGACTAGCAATGAGCAGTTCTTC. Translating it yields CASSFGTSNEQFF.

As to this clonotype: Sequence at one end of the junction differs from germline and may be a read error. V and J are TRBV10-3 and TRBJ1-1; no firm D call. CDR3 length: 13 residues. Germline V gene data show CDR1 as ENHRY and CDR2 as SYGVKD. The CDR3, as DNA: TGTGCCATCAGTGTCAAAGGGAACACTAAAGCTTTCTTT. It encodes CAISVKGNTKAFF.

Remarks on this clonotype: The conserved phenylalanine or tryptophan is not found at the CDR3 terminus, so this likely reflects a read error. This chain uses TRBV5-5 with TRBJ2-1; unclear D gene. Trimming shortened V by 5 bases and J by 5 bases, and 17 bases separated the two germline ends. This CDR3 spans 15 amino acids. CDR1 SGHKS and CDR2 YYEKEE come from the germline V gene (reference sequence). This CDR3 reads CASRLDLTPHNEQFL. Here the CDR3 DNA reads TGTGCCAGCAGGCTGGACCTTACCCCCCACAATGAGCAGTTCCTC.

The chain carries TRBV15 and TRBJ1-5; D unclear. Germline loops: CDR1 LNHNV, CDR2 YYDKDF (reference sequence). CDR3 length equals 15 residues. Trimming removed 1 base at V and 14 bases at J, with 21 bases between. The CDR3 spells CATSRVRSSGRNEHF. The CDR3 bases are TGTGCCACCAGCAGAGTGAGGTCTAGCGGGAGGAATGAGCATTTT.